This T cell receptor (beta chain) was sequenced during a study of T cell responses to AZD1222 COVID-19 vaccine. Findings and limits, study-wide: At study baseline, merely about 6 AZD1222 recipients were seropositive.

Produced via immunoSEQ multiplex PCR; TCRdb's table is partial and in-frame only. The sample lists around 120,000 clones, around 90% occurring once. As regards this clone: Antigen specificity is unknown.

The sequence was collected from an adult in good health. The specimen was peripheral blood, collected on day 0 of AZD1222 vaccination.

Written as DNA, the CDR3 is TGTGCCAGCAGCTTAGCAATTGTTGGGTCAGGCCACGAGCAGTACTTC. Its translation is CASSLAIVGSGHEQYF. The genes are TRBV7-2 and TRBJ2-7; D ambiguous. V lost 0 bases and J 5 bases, leaving 17 bases between the germline ends. CDR3 size: 16 residues. Germline assignment: CDR1 SGHTA and CDR2 FQGNSA.